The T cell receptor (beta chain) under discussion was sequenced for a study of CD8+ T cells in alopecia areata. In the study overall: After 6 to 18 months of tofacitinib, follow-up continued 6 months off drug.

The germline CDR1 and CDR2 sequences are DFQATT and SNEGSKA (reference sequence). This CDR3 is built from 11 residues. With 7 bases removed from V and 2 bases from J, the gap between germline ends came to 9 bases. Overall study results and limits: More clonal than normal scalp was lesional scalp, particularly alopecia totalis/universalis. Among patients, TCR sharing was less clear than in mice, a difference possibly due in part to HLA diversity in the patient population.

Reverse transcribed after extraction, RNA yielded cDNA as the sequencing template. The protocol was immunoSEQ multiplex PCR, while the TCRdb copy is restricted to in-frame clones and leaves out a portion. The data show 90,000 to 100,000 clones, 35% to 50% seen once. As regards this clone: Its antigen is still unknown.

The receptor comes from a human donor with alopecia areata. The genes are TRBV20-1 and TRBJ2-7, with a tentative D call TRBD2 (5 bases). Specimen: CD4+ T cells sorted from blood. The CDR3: CSVTGTYEQYF. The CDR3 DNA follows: TGCAGTGTGACGGGAACCTACGAGCAGTACTTC.